A selection of T cell receptor beta chains follows, all from one sample in a study of T cell repertoires in cytomegalovirus infection. Their specific antigens are unknown. TCRdb independently ran MiXCR on the reads; one entry per CDR3 protein. The sample holds about 120,000 distinct CDR3 sequences; roughly a tenth are singletons and the top ten take approximately 33%. The specimen sequenced was PBMCs, sequenced either directly or after in vitro stimulation (not recorded which). Every receptor here comes from a human donor in good health (CMV status not recorded). Some clones in this sample may be carry-over from other donors' samples. Each CDR3 is given with its conserved first and last residue. The D gene is left open where the match is weak. The size entry is marked missing in some rows and otherwise reads once, few, many or a size class.

CDR3 length	V gene	D gene	clone size	J gene	CDR3 protein	CDR3 DNA
15	TRBV6-2/TRBV6-3	NA	many	TRBJ2-2	CASSFGRYHTGELFF	TGTGCCAGCAGTTTCGGGCGGTACCACACCGGGGAGCTGTTTTTT
15	TRBV5-1	NA	NA	TRBJ1-3	CASSTYTGSGNTIYF	TGCGCCAGCAGCACTTATACAGGGTCTGGAAACACCATATATTTT
15	TRBV27	NA	NA	TRBJ2-5	CASRGGGAGEETQYF	TGTGCCAGCAGAGGGGGGGGGGCAGGTGAGGAGACCCAGTACTTC
15	TRBV6-5	NA	NA	TRBJ1-5	CASSRGRESNQPQHF	TGTGCCAGCAGTCGGGGGAGGGAGAGCAATCAGCCCCAGCATTTT
18	TRBV27	TRBD2	many	TRBJ2-1	CASSPKGTSGRPYNEQFF	TGTGCCAGCAGTCCTAAAGGGACTAGCGGGCGACCCTACAATGAGCAGTTCTTC
13	TRBV28	NA	many	TRBJ1-2	CASSTTVPYGYTF	TGTGCCAGCAGTACCACCGTACCCTATGGCTACACCTTC
11	TRBV7-9	NA	NA	TRBJ1-2	CASSLGRDGVF	TGTGCCAGCAGCTTAGGCAGGGACGGAGTCTTC
14	TRBV12-3/TRBV12-4	TRBD1	few	TRBJ1-3	CASRPTGAGNTIYF	TGTGCCAGCAGACCGACAGGGGCTGGAAACACCATATATTTT
12	TRBV7-2	NA	many	TRBJ2-5	CASTPFVQTQYF	TGTGCCAGCACCCCTTTCGTCCAGACCCAGTACTTC
13	TRBV10-1	NA	many	TRBJ1-5	CASSEGTSQPQHF	TGCGCCAGCAGTGAGGGGACATCCCAGCCCCAGCATTTT
16	TRBV7-6	NA	many	TRBJ2-2	CASSPLQGGGAGELFF	TGTGCCAGCAGCCCACTCCAGGGGGGAGGGGCCGGGGAGCTGTTTTTT
13	TRBV19	NA	NA	TRBJ2-1	CASRQSSYNEQFF	TGTGCCAGTAGACAGAGCTCCTACAATGAGCAGTTCTTC